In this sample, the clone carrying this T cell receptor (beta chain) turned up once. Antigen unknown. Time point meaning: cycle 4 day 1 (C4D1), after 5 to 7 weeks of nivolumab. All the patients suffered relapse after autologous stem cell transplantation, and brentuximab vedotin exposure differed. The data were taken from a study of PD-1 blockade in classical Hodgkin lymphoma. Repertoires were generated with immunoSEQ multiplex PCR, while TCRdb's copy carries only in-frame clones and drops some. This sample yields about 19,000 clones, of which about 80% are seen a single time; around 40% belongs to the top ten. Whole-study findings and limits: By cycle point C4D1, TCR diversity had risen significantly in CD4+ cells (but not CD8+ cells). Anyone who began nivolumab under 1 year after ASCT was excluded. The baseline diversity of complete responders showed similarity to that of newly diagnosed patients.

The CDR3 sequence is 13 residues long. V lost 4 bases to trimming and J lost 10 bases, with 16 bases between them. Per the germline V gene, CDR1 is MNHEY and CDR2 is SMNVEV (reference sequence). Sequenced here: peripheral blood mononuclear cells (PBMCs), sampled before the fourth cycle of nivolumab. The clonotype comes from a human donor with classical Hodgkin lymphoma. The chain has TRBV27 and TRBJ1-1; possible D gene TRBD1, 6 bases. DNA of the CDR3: TGTGCCAGCAGTTCGTCCAGGGGAAGAATAGCTTTCTTT. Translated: CASSSSRGRIAFF.